This is a list of T cell receptor beta chains from one sample in a study of identical twins. TCRdb re-called the 5' RACE reads with MiXCR, one entry per CDR3 protein. The sample gives 1.5 million or so distinct CDR3 sequences, 32% of which show up once; about 0.25% is in the top ten. Sequenced sample: cord blood. All receptors derive from a newborn girl in good health. CDR3s leave out the opening cysteine and the closing phenylalanine or tryptophan.

TRBV7-9	TRBJ1-5	ASSWGQDQPQH
TRBV21-1	TRBJ2-1	ASSKAGDGTYNEQF
TRBV5-1	TRBJ1-6	ASSLAWDSPLH
TRBV9	TRBJ2-1	ASSVGHEQF
TRBV10-2	TRBJ2-7	ASRHTSGDPYEQY
TRBV5-6	TRBJ2-1	ASSVLATHSYNEQF
TRBV27	TRBJ2-7	ASSRGTSVPYEQY
TRBV20-1	TRBJ1-1	SSTQGGAEAF
TRBV20-1	TRBJ1-2	SARDIGSWNYDYT
TRBV3-1	TRBJ2-3	ASSRAFTDTQY